The rows below give T cell receptor beta chains drawn from one sample of a study of CD8 T cells in ankylosing spondylitis. Each CDR3 protein is one row after TCRdb ran MiXCR on the 5' RACE reads. The repertoire includes a few hundred thousand distinct CDR3 sequences, 7% to 8% of them detected once, and 11% to 15% sits in the top ten. The sample consisted of blood, either unsorted or a sorted T cell fraction (not recorded which). These TCRs come from a male donor with ankylosing spondylitis. The CDR3 runs from the conserved cysteine through the conserved F or W. The D gene is left open where the match is weak. Clone size is given as how often the clone was seen (once, few, many) or a class if it is expanded.

j_call v_call d_call clone_size cdr3_aa cdr3_nt
TRBJ2-3 TRBV6-1 TRBD2 few CASSEEGLAGDLTDTQYF TGTGCCAGCAGTGAAGAGGGACTAGCGGGGGACCTCACAGATACGCAGTATTTT
TRBJ2-4 TRBV3-1 NA many CASSQENIQYF TGTGCCAGCAGCCAAGAAAACATTCAGTACTTC
TRBJ2-1 TRBV5-6 NA few CASSSDPREKFF TGTGCCAGCAGCTCTGACCCGAGGGAAAAGTTCTTC
TRBJ2-1 TRBV5-1 TRBD2 many CASSLGWRGAAYNEQFF TGCGCCAGCAGCTTGGGTTGGCGGGGGGCTGCCTACAATGAGCAGTTCTTC
TRBJ1-2 TRBV4-3 TRBD1 many CASSQGDSHSKLGYTF TGCGCCAGCAGCCAGGGGGACAGCCACTCAAAATTAGGCTACACCTTC
TRBJ2-7 TRBV10-3 TRBD2 many CAISESDLTSGASYEQYF TGTGCCATCAGTGAGTCGGATTTAACTAGCGGGGCCTCCTACGAGCAGTACTTC
TRBJ1-2 TRBV25-1 NA many CASSELAGEANYGYTF TGTGCCAGCAGTGAATTGGCAGGCGAAGCTAACTATGGCTACACCTTC
TRBJ2-7 TRBV7-9 TRBD1 many CASSLTHRQGRYEQYF TGTGCCAGCAGCTTAACCCATCGACAGGGAAGGTACGAGCAGTACTTC
TRBJ2-7 TRBV7-9 NA many CASSPDGMERQYF TGTGCCAGCAGCCCGGATGGAATGGAACGGCAGTACTTC
TRBJ1-4 TRBV5-1 NA many CASSLNRASTNEKLFF TGCGCCAGCAGCCTTAACAGGGCTTCAACTAATGAAAAACTGTTTTTT
TRBJ2-7 TRBV29-1 NA many CSAGRAYEQYF TGCAGCGCCGGACGTGCCTACGAGCAGTACTTC
TRBJ2-5 TRBV7-9 NA few CASTIISQETQYF TGTGCCAGCACCATCATCTCCCAAGAGACCCAGTACTTC
TRBJ1-5 TRBV7-9 TRBD1 few CASSYGQANQPQHF TGTGCCAGCAGTTACGGACAGGCGAATCAGCCCCAGCATTTT
TRBJ1-5 TRBV7-9 NA many CASSRGESNQPQHF TGTGCCAGCAGTCGAGGGGAGAGCAATCAGCCCCAGCATTTT